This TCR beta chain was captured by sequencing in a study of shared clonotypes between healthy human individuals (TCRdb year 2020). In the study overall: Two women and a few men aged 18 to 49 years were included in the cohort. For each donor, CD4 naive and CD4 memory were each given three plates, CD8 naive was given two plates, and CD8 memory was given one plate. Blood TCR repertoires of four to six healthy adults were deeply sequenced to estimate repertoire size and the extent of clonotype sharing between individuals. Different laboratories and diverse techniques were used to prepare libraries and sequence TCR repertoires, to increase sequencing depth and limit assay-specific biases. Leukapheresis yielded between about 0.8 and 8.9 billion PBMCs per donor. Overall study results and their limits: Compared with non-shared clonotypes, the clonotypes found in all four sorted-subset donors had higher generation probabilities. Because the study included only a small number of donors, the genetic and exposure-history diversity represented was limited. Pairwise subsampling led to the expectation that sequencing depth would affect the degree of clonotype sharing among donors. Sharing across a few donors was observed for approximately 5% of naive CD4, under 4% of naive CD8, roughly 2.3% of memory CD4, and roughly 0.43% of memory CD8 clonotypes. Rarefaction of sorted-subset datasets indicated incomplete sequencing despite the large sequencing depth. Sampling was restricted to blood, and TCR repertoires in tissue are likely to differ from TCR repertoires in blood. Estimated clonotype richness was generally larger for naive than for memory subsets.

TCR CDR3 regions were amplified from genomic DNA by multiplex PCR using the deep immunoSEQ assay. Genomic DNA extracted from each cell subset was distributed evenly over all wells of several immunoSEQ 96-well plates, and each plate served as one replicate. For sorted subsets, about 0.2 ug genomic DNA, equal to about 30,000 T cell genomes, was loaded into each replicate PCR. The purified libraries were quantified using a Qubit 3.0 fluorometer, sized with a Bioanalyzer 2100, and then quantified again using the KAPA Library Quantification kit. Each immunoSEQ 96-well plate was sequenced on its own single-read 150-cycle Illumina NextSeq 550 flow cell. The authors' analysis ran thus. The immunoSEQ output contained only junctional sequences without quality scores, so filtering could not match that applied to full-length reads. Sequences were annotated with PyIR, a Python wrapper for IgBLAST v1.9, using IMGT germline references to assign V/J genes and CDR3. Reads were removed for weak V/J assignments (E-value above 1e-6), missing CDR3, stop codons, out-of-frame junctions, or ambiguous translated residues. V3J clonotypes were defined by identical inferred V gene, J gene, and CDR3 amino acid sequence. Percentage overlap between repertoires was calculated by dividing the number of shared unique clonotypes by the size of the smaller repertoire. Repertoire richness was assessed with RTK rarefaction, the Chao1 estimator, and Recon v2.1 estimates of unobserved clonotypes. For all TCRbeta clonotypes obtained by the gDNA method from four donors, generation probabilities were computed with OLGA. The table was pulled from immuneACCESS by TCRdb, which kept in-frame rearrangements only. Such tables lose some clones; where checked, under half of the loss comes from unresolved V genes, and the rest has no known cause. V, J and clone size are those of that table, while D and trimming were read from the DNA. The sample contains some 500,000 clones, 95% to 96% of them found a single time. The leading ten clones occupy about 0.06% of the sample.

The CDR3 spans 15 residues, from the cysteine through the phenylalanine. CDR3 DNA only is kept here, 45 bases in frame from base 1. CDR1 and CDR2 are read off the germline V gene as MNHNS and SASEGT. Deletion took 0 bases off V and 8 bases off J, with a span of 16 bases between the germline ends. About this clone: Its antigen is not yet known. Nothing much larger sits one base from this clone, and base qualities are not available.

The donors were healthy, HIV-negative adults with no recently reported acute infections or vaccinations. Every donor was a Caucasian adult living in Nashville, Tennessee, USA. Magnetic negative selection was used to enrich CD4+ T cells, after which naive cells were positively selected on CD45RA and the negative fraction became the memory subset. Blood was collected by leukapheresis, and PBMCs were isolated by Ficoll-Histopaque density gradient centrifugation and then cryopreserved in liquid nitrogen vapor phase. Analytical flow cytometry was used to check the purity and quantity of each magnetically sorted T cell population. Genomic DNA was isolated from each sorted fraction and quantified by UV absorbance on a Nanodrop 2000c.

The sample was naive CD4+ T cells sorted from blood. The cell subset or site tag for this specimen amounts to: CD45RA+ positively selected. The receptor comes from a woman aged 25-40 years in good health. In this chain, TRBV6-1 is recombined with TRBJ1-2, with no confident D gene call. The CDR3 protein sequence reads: CASSEALLRLVGYTF. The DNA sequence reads TGTGCCAGCAGTGAAGCGCTTCTACGGCTGGTGGGCTACACCTTC.